The 29 T cell receptor beta chains below come from one sample, sequenced in a study of T cell repertoires in cytomegalovirus infection. These receptors have no known antigen. TCRdb passed the reads through MiXCR, listing each CDR3 protein once. The sample records a few hundred thousand distinct CDR3 sequences, over 35% being singletons. The sample was cultured PBMCs, taken from culture after CMV antigen stimulation. All receptors derive from a human donor in good health (CMV status not recorded). Some clones in this sample may be carry-over from other donors' samples.

The J gene is TRBJ1-2, the V gene TRBV7-4; TRBD1 might be the D (6 bases). Germline CDR1 and CDR2: SGHVT and SQSDAQ. This CDR3 region has 16 residues. V lost 1 base, J lost 3 bases, and 15 bases lay in between. The CDR3 DNA reads TGTGCCAGCAGCTTAGGGACAGCTAGACTTCACTATGGCTACACCTTC. It encodes CASSLGTARLHYGYTF.

In this sample, this clonotype turned up once. The rearrangement uses TRBV6-2 or TRBV6-3 and TRBJ1-5; 9 nucleotides agree with TRBD1. The trim removed 5 bases at V and 1 base at J, leaving 6 bases unmatched. Germline lookup yields CDR1 MNHEY and CDR2 SVGEGT. This CDR3 contains 16 residues. Written as DNA, the CDR3 is TGTGCCAGCAGTAAAGCGACAGGGGGAAGCAATCAGCCCCAGCATTTT. This sequence encodes CASSKATGGSNQPQHF.

This clonotype was observed a handful of times. The genes are TRBV6-8 and TRBJ1-6, with 7 bases aligning to TRBD1. Unmatched junction bases numbered 4, after V lost 5 bases and J lost 6 bases. The germline V gene has CDR1 MNHGY and CDR2 SAAAGT. This CDR3 region has 14 residues. CDR3 in amino acids: CASSRQGTNSPLHF. The CDR3 nucleotides are TGTGCCAGCAGTCGACAGGGCACTAATTCACCCCTCCACTTT.

The rearrangement links TRBV7-8 to TRBJ2-1; perhaps TRBD2 as D (6 bases). The CDR3 is 17 residues long. V was pared by 2 bases and J by 9 bases, with 23 bases between. CDR1 SGHVS and CDR2 FQNEAQ come from the germline V gene. In DNA form, the CDR3 reads TGTGCCAGCAGCTTACGGGACCACCGCCGGGGGTGGGGTGAGCAGTTCTTC. Its translation: CASSLRDHRRGWGEQFF.

This chain links TRBV11-2 with TRBJ1-4, with TRBD1 as a possible D gene (5 bases). Deletions cut 1 base from V and 10 bases from J, with 16 bases between. This CDR3 is 15 amino acids long. CDR1 and CDR2 from the germline V gene are SGHAT and FQNNGV. The CDR3 nucleotides are TGTGCCAGCAGCTTAGGGGACTCCCTAAGTGGAAAACTGTTTTTT. Its translation: CASSLGDSLSGKLFF.

The genes are TRBV11-1 and TRBJ2-1; D is unresolved. The CDR3 spans 16 residues. Trimming took 5 bases from V and 3 from J, leaving 17 bases between them. Germline V gene data show CDR1 as SGHAT and CDR2 as FQDESV (reference sequence). The CDR3 loop reads CASSPLGGTVYNEQFF. CDR3 nucleotides: TGTGCCAGCAGCCCCCTCGGCGGAACAGTCTACAATGAGCAGTTCTTC.

For the CDR3, the DNA is TGTGCCAGTGGAGCGACTAGGAAAGGGGAGACCCAGTACTTC. Residues: CASGATRKGETQYF. The J gene is TRBJ2-5, the V gene TRBV19; a weak D match, TRBD2 (6 bases). There are 14 residues in the CDR3. V was cut by 8 bases and J by 5 bases, with 18 bases left in between. CDR1 LNHDA and CDR2 SQIVND come from the germline V gene (reference sequence). The full variable domain, rest sourced from reference TRBV19 and TRBJ2-5, is DGGITQSPKYLFRKEGQNVTLSCEQNLNHDAMYWYRQDPGQGLRLIYYSQIVNDFQKGDIAEGYSVSREKKESFPLTVTSAQKNPTAFYLCASGATRKGETQYFGPGTRLLVL.

This clonotype was detected a few times. The V and J genes are TRBV7-6 and TRBJ1-5, with 8 bases matching TRBD1. V was pared by 5 bases and J by 0 bases, with 3 bases of the junction left unmatched. Germline V lookup: CDR1 SGHVS, CDR2 FNYEAQ. There are 15 residues in the CDR3. DNA of the CDR3: TGTGCCAGCAGCAAACAGGGGGGTAGCAATCAGCCCCAGCATTTT. It encodes CASSKQGGSNQPQHF.

This clonotype has more than one count but fewer than ten. V and J are TRBV7-2 and TRBJ1-6; TRBD1 is a possible D gene (5 bases). Trimming pared 1 base from V and 4 bases from J, leaving 11 bases between. The CDR3 loop spans 16 amino acids. Germline-derived CDR1 and CDR2 are SGHTA and FQGNSA. CDR3 coding DNA: TGTGCCAGCAGCTTAGTCGGGGGGGTATATAATTCACCCCTCCACTTT. Amino acid sequence: CASSLVGGVYNSPLHF.

This chain uses TRBV27 with TRBJ2-5; D is possibly TRBD1 or TRBD2 (5 bases each). The V end was cut by 7 bases, the J end by 5 bases, with 17 bases between. This CDR3 is built from 14 residues. Germline V gene lookup returns CDR1 MNHEY and CDR2 SMNVEV (reference sequence). The CDR3 here is CASIKDEGRETQYF. The CDR3 DNA is TGTGCCAGCATTAAGGACGAGGGACGGGAGACCCAGTACTTC.

At least ten counts were recorded for this clonotype. The rearrangement uses TRBV12-3 or TRBV12-4 and TRBJ1-5, with 10 bases fitting TRBD1. V was pared by 3 bases and J by 3 bases, with 2 bases of the junction left unmatched. This CDR3 is built from 15 residues. Here the CDR3 DNA reads TGTGCCAGCAGTTTCGGGACAGGGGTCAATCAGCCCCAGCATTTT. Protein sequence: CASSFGTGVNQPQHF.

This clonotype came up a few times. This chain uses TRBV7-6 with TRBJ2-7, with 8 bases identical to TRBD1. CDR1 and CDR2 (germline): SGHVS, FNYEAQ. Trimming cost V 1 base and J 0 bases; bases outside gene matches: 5. The CDR3 runs 16 residues. In DNA, the CDR3 is TGTGCCAGCAGCTTAGAGGACAGGGACAGCTCCTACGAGCAGTACTTC. Translated: CASSLEDRDSSYEQYF.

The chain couples TRBV5-4 to TRBJ2-7; D remains ambiguous. The germline V and J ends were trimmed by 4 bases and 0 bases, with 11 bases remaining between them. This CDR3 spans 14 amino acids. The V gene's germline CDR1 is SGHNT and CDR2 YYREEE (reference sequence). The CDR3 sequence: CASSKREFSYEQYF. The CDR3 DNA is TGTGCCAGCAGCAAAAGGGAATTCTCCTACGAGCAGTACTTC.

The chain links TRBV19 to TRBJ2-5; perhaps TRBD2 as D (5 bases). This CDR3 is built from 15 residues. Germline V CDR1 and CDR2: LNHDA, SQIVND (reference sequence). Trimming pared 4 bases from V and 1 base from J, leaving 13 bases between. The CDR3 spells CASSKRLTTQETQYF. CDR3 DNA sequence: TGTGCCAGTAGTAAGCGACTAACTACCCAAGAGACCCAGTACTTC.

A few counts support this clonotype. This rearrangement joins TRBV7-6 to TRBJ2-1; 14 positions agree with TRBD2. Germline assignment: CDR1 SGHVS and CDR2 FNYEAQ. The CDR3 is made up of 19 amino acids. V gave up 5 bases and J gave up 1 base; unmatched junction bases: 10. The CDR3 DNA reads as TGTGCCAGCAGCCCCCGGACTAGCGGGAGGAAGTGGTCCTACAATGAGCAGTTCTTC. It is translated as CASSPRTSGRKWSYNEQFF.

The rearrangement joins TRBV6-5 to TRBJ1-4, with a possible D match to TRBD1 (6 bases). CDR3 length: 14 residues. The V end was cut by 7 bases, the J end by 5 bases, with 14 bases between. Germline-derived CDR1 and CDR2 are MNHEY and SVGAGI. CDR3 sequence: CASKSGQGNEKLFF. In DNA, the CDR3 is TGTGCCAGCAAAAGCGGGCAGGGGAATGAAAAACTGTTTTTT.

The CDR3 DNA is TGTGCCAGCAGCTTAGCTGGGTCTTGGACGCCCCGAAACAATGAGCAGTTCTTC. Translated, it gives CASSLAGSWTPRNNEQFF. The gene calls are TRBV7-6 and TRBJ2-1; D remains ambiguous. The V end was cut by 0 bases, the J end by 5 bases, with 20 bases between. CDR1 and CDR2 (germline): SGHVS, FNYEAQ. This CDR3 comprises 18 residues.

This clonotype was picked up many times. The V gene is TRBV7-2, the J gene TRBJ1-4; 8 bases agree with TRBD1. With V trimmed by 5 bases and J by 8 bases, 10 bases remained unmatched. Per germline, CDR1 SGHTA and CDR2 FQGNSA. The CDR3 is 15 residues long. The CDR3 coding sequence is TGTGCCAGCAGCCCGGGACAGGCGAGCGGGGAAAAACTGTTTTTT. It specifies CASSPGQASGEKLFF.

The rearrangement joins TRBV20-1 to TRBJ2-7; D might be TRBD1 or TRBD2, each matching 5 bases. Germline V CDR1 and CDR2: DFQATT, SNEGSKA (reference sequence). V was clipped by 5 bases and J by 2 bases, with 19 bases between them. There are 15 residues in the CDR3. CDR3 amino acids: CSAGVGVDLPYEQYF. As DNA, the CDR3 is TGCAGTGCTGGGGTGGGGGTCGACCTTCCCTACGAGCAGTACTTC.

As for this clonotype: The germline gene is not matched at one end of the junction; a read error may be the cause. J is TRBJ1-1 and V is TRBV2; TRBD1 might be the D (5 bases). This CDR3 contains 14 residues. Germline CDR1 and CDR2: SNHLY and FYNNEI. CDR3 protein: CASSADRRNTEAFF. Written as DNA, the CDR3 is TGTGCCAGCAGCGCCGACAGAAGGAACACTGAAGCCTTCTTT.

This clonotype was found a few times. Here the CDR3 DNA reads TGCAGTGCTAGTTCCGGGCTCAGGGGGGATGAGCAGTTCTTC. Translation: CSASSGLRGDEQFF. This sequence joins TRBV20-1 and TRBJ2-1, with D perhaps matching TRBD1 (7 bases). With 3 bases removed from V and 8 bases from J, the gap between germline ends came to 17 bases. The germline V gene has CDR1 DFQATT and CDR2 SNEGSKA (reference sequence). The CDR3 is made up of 14 amino acids.

V is TRBV4-1 and J is TRBJ1-5, with D maybe TRBD1 (6 bases). The CDR3 is made up of 15 amino acids. Between the trimmed V and J ends, which lost 6 bases and 4 bases, there was a span of 16 bases. Germline-derived CDR1 and CDR2 are MGHRA and YSYEKL. The CDR3, as DNA: TGCGCCAGCAGAAAAACCGGACAGCTGAATCAGCCCCAGCATTTT. This encodes CASRKTGQLNQPQHF.

The rearrangement uses TRBV10-2 and TRBJ2-7; TRBD2 aligns across 16 bases. CDR3 size: 17 residues. From germline, CDR1 is WSHSY and CDR2 SAAADI. V shed 6 bases and J 2 bases; nucleotides not matched to a gene: 7. CDR3 loop: CASSSPGLAGGPYEQYF. The CDR3 DNA reads TGCGCCAGCAGCTCGCCGGGACTAGCGGGAGGGCCCTACGAGCAGTACTTC.

This sequence joins TRBV5-4 and TRBJ2-7; 8 bases agree with TRBD1. From germline, CDR1 is SGHNT and CDR2 YYREEE (reference sequence). The trim removed 5 bases at V and 0 bases at J, leaving 7 bases unmatched. This CDR3 region has 15 residues. This chain's CDR3 is CASSPGQDSSYEQYF. CDR3 coding DNA: TGTGCCAGCAGTCCGGGACAGGACTCCTCCTACGAGCAGTACTTC.

This clonotype was detected a few times. In DNA form, the CDR3 reads TGTGCCATCAGTGAGTCGACAGGGCCCTACGAGCAGTACTTC. Protein sequence: CAISESTGPYEQYF. The gene calls are TRBV10-3 and TRBJ2-7, with 7 nucleotides matching TRBD1. This CDR3 spans 14 amino acids. Unmatched junction bases numbered 1, after V lost 0 bases and J lost 2 bases. Per the germline V gene, CDR1 is ENHRY and CDR2 is SYGVKD.

The DNA for the CDR3 is TGTGCCAGCAGCCGGCTTTTCGGCCATGAGCAGTTCTTC. Amino acids: CASSRLFGHEQFF. V usage is TRBV12-3 or TRBV12-4 and J usage is TRBJ2-1; D is uncertain. The germline V and J ends were trimmed by 6 bases and 8 bases, with 14 bases remaining between them. The CDR3 runs 13 residues.

The V and J genes are TRBV4-1 and TRBJ2-5; perhaps TRBD2 as D (5 bases). The CDR3 contains 16 residues. The germline CDR1 and CDR2 sequences are MGHRA and YSYEKL. V dropped 1 base and J dropped 0 bases, with 12 bases sitting between them. This CDR3 is CASSQGGGLDQETQYF. The DNA for the CDR3 is TGCGCCAGCAGCCAAGGCGGAGGCTTGGACCAAGAGACCCAGTACTTC.

This clonotype was recorded a few times. V and J are TRBV4-1 and TRBJ2-7, with D perhaps assigned TRBD1 or TRBD2 (5 bases each). V dropped 4 bases and J dropped 4 bases, with 11 bases sitting between them. In germline, CDR1 is MGHRA, CDR2 YSYEKL. This CDR3 has 13 amino acids. CDR3 sequence: CASSRGERYEQYF. The CDR3 DNA reads as TGCGCCAGCAGCCGAGGGGAAAGGTACGAGCAGTACTTC.

V usage is TRBV6-2 or TRBV6-3 and J usage is TRBJ2-1; TRBD2 aligns across 9 bases. The ends lost 6 bases at V and 0 bases at J; junction bases unmatched: 9. Germline values: CDR1 MNHEY, CDR2 SVGEGT. The CDR3 consists of 17 residues. The CDR3 bases are TGTGCCAGCAGCAACGACAATAGCGGGAGCTCCTACAATGAGCAGTTCTTC. It codes for CASSNDNSGSSYNEQFF.